These 15 T cell receptor beta chains originate from one sample sequenced in a study of CXCR3-negative and CXCR3-positive naive CD8 T cells (dated by TCRdb to the late 2010s). The sequencer was a NextSeq 550. The Human TCR Profiling Kit (MiLaboratory) was used to prepare UMI-labeled 5' RACE TRB cDNA libraries. TCRdb reprocessed the reads and assigns one entry to each CDR3 protein sequence, leaving out DNA. The sample table records about 130,000 distinct CDR3 sequences. The top ten clonotypes cover approximately 0.29% of the sample. Input material: naive CXCR3- CD8+ T cells from blood. The cell subset or site tag for this specimen amounts to: CD45RO-CCR7+CD27+CD95- naive CD8+ T cells lacking CXCR3 (TNR3-). The receptors stem from a human donor in good health. Some clones in this sample may be carry-over from other donors' samples.

This sequence joins TRBV2 and TRBJ2-1; TCRdb's D call of TRBD1 is untestable without DNA. Germline CDR1 is SNHLY and CDR2 is FYNNEI. The CDR3 runs to 17 residues. The CDR3 protein is CASSVGQQGHSYNEQFF.

The chain links TRBV5-1 to TRBJ2-7; no DNA is available, so the TRBD1 call from TCRdb remains unchecked. Germline V gene lookup returns CDR1 SGHRS and CDR2 YFSETQ. CDR3 length: 14 residues. CDR3 sequence reads: CASSLGDNSYEQYF.

The chain carries TRBV11-3 and TRBJ2-2; without DNA, the TCRdb call of TRBD1 cannot be checked. The germline V gene encodes CDR1 SGHNT and CDR2 YENEEA. The CDR3 spans 16 residues. CDR3 in amino acids: CASSRRDRGSTGELFF.

This chain joins TRBV6-6 and TRBJ1-5; the TRBD1 assignment by TCRdb is unverifiable without DNA. This CDR3 spans 16 amino acids. CDR1 is MNHNY and CDR2 is SVGAGI in the germline V gene (reference sequence). The CDR3 is CASSYAPGTINQPQHF.

The CDR3 sequence: CASSPIPGVAGGLYNEQFF. This chain uses TRBV27 with TRBJ2-1; the TCRdb call, TRBD2, lacks DNA for checking. CDR1 and CDR2 (germline): MNHEY, SMNVEV (reference sequence). This CDR3 spans 19 amino acids.

The chain uses TRBV24-1 and TRBJ2-1. CDR1 KGHDR and CDR2 SFDVKD come from the germline V gene. This CDR3 has 14 residues. This chain's CDR3 is CATSELDPGNEQFF.

J is TRBJ2-1 and V is TRBV2; TCRdb's D gene call, TRBD2, goes unchecked for lack of DNA. CDR3 size: 13 residues. Germline V gives CDR1 SNHLY, CDR2 FYNNEI. CDR3 protein: CASSVTPSYEQFF.

V and J are TRBV28 and TRBJ2-5; the TCRdb call, TRBD1, lacks DNA for checking. In germline, CDR1 is MDHEN, CDR2 SYDVKM. The CDR3 length is 13 residues. CDR3 residues: CASSLVGAETQYF. The variable domain in full, with the rest retrieved from reference TRBV28 and TRBJ2-5, is DVKVTQSSRYLVKRTGEKVFLECVQDMDHENMFWYRQDPGLGLRLIYFSYDVKMKEKGDIPEGYSVSREKKERFSLILESASTNQTSMYLCASSLVGAETQYFGPGTRLLVL.

The chain couples TRBV14 to TRBJ2-7; TCRdb picks TRBD1, but there is no DNA to check that call. The CDR3 length is 16 residues. Germline V lookup: CDR1 SGHDN, CDR2 FVKESK. The CDR3 region is CASSQGFGGGDYEQYF.

The genes are TRBV4-3 and TRBJ1-1; the TCRdb D gene call, TRBD1, has no DNA to confirm it. In germline, CDR1 is LGHNA, CDR2 YSLEER. The CDR3 extends over 15 amino acids. The CDR3 protein is CASSQGLRGGTEAFF.

The genes are TRBV18 and TRBJ2-2; TCRdb outputs TRBD2, but without DNA this stays unchecked. Per germline, CDR1 KGHSH and CDR2 LQKENI. The CDR3 consists of 17 residues. The CDR3 here is CASSPPRIASNTGELFF.

J is TRBJ1-3 and V is TRBV5-1; TCRdb's D call of TRBD1 is untestable without DNA. The CDR3 covers 15 residues. The germline CDR1 and CDR2 sequences are SGHRS and YFSETQ. CDR3 residues: CASSFDRGPGNTIYF.

The V and J genes are TRBV7-9 and TRBJ2-5; the TCRdb call, TRBD1, lacks DNA for checking. Germline V gene lookup returns CDR1 SEHNR and CDR2 FQNEAQ (reference sequence). The CDR3 extends over 15 amino acids. The CDR3 here is CASRQTGGRQETQYF.

The CDR3 region is CAWSVASGGAYNEQFF. The chain recombines TRBV30 with TRBJ2-1; TCRdb's assignment of TRBD2 cannot be checked, as there is no DNA. The CDR3 is made up of 16 amino acids. Germline CDR1 reads GTSNPN; CDR2 reads SVGIG (reference sequence).

The CDR3 region is CASASGDSNQPQHF. The rearrangement joins TRBV12-5 to TRBJ1-5; TCRdb's D call, TRBD1, is unchecked because there is no DNA. This CDR3 region has 14 residues. The germline V gene encodes CDR1 LGHNT and CDR2 FRNRAP.